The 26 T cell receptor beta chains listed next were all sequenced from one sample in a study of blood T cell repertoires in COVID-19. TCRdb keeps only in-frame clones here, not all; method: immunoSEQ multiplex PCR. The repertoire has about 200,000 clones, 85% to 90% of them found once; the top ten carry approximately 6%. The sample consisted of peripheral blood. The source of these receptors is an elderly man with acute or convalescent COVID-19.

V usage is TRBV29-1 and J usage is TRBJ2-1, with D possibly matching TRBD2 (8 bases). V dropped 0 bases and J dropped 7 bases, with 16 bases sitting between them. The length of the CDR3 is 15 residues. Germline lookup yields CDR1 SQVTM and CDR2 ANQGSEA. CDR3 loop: CSVEDSGKGANEQFF. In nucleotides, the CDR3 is TGCAGCGTTGAAGATAGCGGGAAGGGGGCGAATGAGCAGTTCTTC.

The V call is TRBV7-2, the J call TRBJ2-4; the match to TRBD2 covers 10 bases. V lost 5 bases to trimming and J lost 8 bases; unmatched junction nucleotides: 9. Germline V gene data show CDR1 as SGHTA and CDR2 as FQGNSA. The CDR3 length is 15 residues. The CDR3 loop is CASSLAGLARDIQYF. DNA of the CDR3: TGTGCCAGCAGCCTGGCGGGACTAGCGAGAGACATTCAGTACTTC. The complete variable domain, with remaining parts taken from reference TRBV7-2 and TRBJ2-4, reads GAGVSQSPSNKVTEKGKDVELRCDPISGHTALYWYRQSLGQGLEFLIYFQGNSAPDKSGLPSDRFSAERTGGSVSTLTIQRTQQEDSAVYLCASSLAGLARDIQYFGAGTRLSVL.

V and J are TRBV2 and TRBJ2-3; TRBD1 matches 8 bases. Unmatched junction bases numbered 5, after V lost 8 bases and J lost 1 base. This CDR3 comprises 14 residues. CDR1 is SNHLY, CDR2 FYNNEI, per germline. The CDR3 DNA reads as TGTGCCAGCTCCGCGACAGGGGGCACAGATACGCAGTATTTT. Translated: CASSATGGTDTQYF.

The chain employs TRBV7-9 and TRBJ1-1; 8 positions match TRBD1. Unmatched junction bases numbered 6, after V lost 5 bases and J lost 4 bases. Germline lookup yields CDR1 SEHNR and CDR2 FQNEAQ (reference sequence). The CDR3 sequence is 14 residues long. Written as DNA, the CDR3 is TGTGCCAGCAGCCATACAGGGGGTGGCACTGAAGCTTTCTTT. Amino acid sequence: CASSHTGGGTEAFF. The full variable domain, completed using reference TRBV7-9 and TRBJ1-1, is DTGVSQNPRHKITKRGQNVTFRCDPISEHNRLYWYRQTLGQGPEFLTYFQNEAQLEKSRLLSDRFSAERPKGSFSTLEIQRTEQGDSAMYLCASSHTGGGTEAFFGQGTRLTVV.

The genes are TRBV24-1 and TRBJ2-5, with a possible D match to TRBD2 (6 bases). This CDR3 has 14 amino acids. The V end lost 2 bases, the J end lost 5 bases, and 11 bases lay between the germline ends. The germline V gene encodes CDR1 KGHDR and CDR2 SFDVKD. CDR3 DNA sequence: TGTGCCACCAGTGATTATGGCGGGAAGGAGACCCAGTACTTC. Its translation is CATSDYGGKETQYF.

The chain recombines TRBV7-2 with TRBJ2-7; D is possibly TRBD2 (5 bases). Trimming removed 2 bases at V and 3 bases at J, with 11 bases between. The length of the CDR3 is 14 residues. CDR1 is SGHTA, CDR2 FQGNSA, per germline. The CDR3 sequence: CASSLQEVNYEQYF. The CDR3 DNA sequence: TGTGCCAGCAGCTTACAGGAGGTCAACTACGAGCAGTACTTC.

The chain's CDR3 is CASTKGGTGYTF. The CDR3 DNA follows: TGTGCCAGCACCAAAGGCGGAACAGGCTACACCTTC. This chain links TRBV6-5 with TRBJ1-2, with no clear D. The CDR3 sequence is 12 residues long. V lost 7 bases, J lost 8 bases, and 14 bases lay in between. Looked up from germline, CDR1 is MNHEY and CDR2 is SVGAGI.

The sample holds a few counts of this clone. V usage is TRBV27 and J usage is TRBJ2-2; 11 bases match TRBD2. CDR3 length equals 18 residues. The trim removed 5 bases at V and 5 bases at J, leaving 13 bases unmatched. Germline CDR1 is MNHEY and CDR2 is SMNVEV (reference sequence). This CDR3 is CASSPLDSGRADTGELFF. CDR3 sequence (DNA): TGTGCCAGCAGTCCCCTGGATAGCGGGAGGGCAGATACCGGGGAGCTGTTTTTT.

CDR3 in DNA: TGTGCCAGTAGTTCAGGACTAGCGGGTTGGTACAATGAGCAGTTCTTC. Protein product: CASSSGLAGWYNEQFF. The rearrangement links TRBV19 to TRBJ2-1; 11 positions agree with TRBD2. CDR1 is LNHDA, CDR2 SQIVND, per germline (reference sequence). CDR3 length: 16 amino acids. The ends lost 5 bases at V and 4 bases at J; junction bases unmatched: 7.

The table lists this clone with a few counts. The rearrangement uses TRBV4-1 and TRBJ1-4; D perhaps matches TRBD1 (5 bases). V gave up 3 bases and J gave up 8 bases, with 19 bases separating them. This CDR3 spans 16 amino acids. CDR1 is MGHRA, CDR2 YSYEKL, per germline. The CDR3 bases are TGCGCCAGCAGCCAGGCGCTGGGGCCGGTCCAAGAAAAACTGTTTTTT. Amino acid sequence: CASSQALGPVQEKLFF.

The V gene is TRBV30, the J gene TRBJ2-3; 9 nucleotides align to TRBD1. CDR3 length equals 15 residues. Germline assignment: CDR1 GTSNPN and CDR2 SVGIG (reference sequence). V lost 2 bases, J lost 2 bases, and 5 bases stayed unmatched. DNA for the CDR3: TGTGCCTGGAGTACTACAGGGGGCCCCACAGATACGCAGTATTTT. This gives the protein CAWSTTGGPTDTQYF.

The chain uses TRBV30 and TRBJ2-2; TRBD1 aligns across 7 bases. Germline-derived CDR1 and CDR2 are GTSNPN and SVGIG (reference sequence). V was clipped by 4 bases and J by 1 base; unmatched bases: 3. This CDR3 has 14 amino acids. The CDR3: CAWTGQKNTGELFF. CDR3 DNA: TGTGCCTGGACGGGACAGAAGAACACCGGGGAGCTGTTTTTT.

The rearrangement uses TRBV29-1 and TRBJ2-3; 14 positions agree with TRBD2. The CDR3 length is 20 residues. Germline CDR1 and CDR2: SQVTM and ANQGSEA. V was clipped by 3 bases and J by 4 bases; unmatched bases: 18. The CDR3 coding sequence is TGCAGCGTTGACCCCCGTAGACTAGCGGGAGGGCGCTTAGTCCCAGATACGCAGTATTTT. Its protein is CSVDPRRLAGGRLVPDTQYF.

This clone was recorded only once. The CDR3 protein is CAINGGRAYEQYF. The DNA for the CDR3 is TGTGCCATCAACGGGGGGAGGGCCTACGAGCAGTACTTC. The chain joins TRBV27 to TRBJ2-7; 7 nucleotides match TRBD2. In germline, CDR1 is MNHEY, CDR2 SMNVEV (reference sequence). The CDR3 consists of 13 residues. The junction had 8 bases not matched to a gene; V was cut back by 10 bases and J by 2 bases.

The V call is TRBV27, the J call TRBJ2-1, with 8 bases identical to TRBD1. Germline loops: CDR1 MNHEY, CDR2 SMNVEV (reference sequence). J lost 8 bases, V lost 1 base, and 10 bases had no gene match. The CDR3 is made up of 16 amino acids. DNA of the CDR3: TGTGCCAGCAGTTTATTTACAGGGGGTGGGTTAGATGAGCAGTTCTTC. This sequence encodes CASSLFTGGGLDEQFF.

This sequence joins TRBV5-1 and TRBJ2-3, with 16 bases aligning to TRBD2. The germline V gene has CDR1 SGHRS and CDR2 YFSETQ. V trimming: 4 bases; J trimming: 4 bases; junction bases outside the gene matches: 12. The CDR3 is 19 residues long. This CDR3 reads CASSPREGLAGGPPDTQYF. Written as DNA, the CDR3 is TGCGCCAGCAGCCCGCGTGAGGGACTAGCGGGAGGGCCCCCAGATACGCAGTATTTT. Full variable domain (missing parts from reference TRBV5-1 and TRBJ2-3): KAGVTQTPRYLIKTRGQQVTLSCSPISGHRSVSWYQQTPGQGLQFLFEYFSETQRNKGNFPGRFSGRQFSNSRSEMNVSTLELGDSALYLCASSPREGLAGGPPDTQYFGPGTRLTVL.

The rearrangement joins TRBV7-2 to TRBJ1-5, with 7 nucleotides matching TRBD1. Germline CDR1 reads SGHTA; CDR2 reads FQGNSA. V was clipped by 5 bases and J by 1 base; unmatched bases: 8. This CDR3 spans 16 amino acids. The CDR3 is CASSEPQGESNQPQHF. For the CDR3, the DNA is TGTGCCAGCAGCGAACCTCAGGGGGAGAGCAATCAGCCCCAGCATTTT. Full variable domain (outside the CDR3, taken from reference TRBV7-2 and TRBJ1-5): GAGVSQSPSNKVTEKGKDVELRCDPISGHTALYWYRQSLGQGLEFLIYFQGNSAPDKSGLPSDRFSAERTGGSVSTLTIQRTQQEDSAVYLCASSEPQGESNQPQHFGDGTRLSIL.

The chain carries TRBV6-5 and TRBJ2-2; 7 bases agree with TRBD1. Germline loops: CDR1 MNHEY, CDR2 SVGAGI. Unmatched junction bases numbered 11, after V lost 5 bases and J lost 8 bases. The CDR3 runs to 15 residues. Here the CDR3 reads CASSILGQNSGELFF. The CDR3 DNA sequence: TGTGCCAGCAGTATCCTGGGACAGAACTCGGGGGAGCTGTTTTTT.

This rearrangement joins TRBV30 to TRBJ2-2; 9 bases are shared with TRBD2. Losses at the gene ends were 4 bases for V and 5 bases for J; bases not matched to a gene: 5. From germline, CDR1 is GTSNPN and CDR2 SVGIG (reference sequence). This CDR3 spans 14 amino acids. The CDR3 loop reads CAWTSGIWTGELFF. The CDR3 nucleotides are TGTGCCTGGACTAGCGGGATCTGGACCGGGGAGCTGTTTTTT. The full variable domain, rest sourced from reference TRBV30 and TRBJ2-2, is SQTIHQWPATLVQPVGSPLSLECTVEGTSNPNLYWYRQAAGRGLQLLFYSVGIGQISSEVPQNLSASRPQDRQFILSSKKLLLSDSGFYLCAWTSGIWTGELFFGEGSRLTVL.

Here the CDR3 DNA reads TGTGCCAGTAGTGCCAGGGGCGACTATGGCTACACCTTC. Amino acid sequence: CASSARGDYGYTF. J is TRBJ1-2 and V is TRBV19; D is perhaps TRBD1 (6 bases). This CDR3 comprises 13 residues. The germline V gene has CDR1 LNHDA and CDR2 SQIVND (reference sequence). V lost 5 bases to trimming and J lost 3 bases, with 10 bases between them.

In DNA form, the CDR3 reads TGTGCCATCAGTGGTACCGGGACAGGGGTATATGGCTACACCTTC. The encoded protein is CAISGTGTGVYGYTF. This chain uses TRBV10-3 with TRBJ1-2; 10 bases match TRBD1. The CDR3 is made up of 15 amino acids. V dropped 4 bases and J dropped 5; count of bases not matched to a gene: 7. Germline V gives CDR1 ENHRY, CDR2 SYGVKD.

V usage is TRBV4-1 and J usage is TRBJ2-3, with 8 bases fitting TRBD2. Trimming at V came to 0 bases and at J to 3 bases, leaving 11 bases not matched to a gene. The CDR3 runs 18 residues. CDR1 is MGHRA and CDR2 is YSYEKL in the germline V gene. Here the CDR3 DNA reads TGCGCCAGCAGCCAAGAAGTCTCGGGAGGGACGAAGACAGATACGCAGTATTTT. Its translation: CASSQEVSGGTKTDTQYF.

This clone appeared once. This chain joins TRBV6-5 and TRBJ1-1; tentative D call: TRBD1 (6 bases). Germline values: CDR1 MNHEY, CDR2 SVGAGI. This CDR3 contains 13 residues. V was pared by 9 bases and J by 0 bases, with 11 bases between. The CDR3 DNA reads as TGTGCCAGTCGGACAGAGATGAACACTGAAGCTTTCTTT. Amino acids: CASRTEMNTEAFF.

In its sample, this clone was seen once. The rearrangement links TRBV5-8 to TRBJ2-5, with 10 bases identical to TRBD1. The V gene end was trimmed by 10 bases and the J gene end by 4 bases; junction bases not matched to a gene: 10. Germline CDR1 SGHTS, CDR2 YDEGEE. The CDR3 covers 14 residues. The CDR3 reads CAPNKGQGRETQYF. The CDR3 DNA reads TGTGCCCCAAATAAGGGACAGGGGAGAGAGACCCAGTACTTC.

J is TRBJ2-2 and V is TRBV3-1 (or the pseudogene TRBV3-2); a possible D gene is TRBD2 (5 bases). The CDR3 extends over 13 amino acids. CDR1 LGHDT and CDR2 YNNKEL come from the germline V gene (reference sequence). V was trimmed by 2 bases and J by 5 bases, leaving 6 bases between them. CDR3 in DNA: TGTGCCAGCAGCCAACGAGGGACCGGGGAGCTGTTTTTT. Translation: CASSQRGTGELFF.

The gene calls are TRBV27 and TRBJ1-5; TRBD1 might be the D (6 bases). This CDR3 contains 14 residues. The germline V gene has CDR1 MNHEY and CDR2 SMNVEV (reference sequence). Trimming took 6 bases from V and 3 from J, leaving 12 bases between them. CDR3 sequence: CASRQGLTNQPQHF. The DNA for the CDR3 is TGTGCCAGCAGACAGGGTTTGACCAATCAGCCCCAGCATTTT.